Listed below are T cell receptor beta chains from one sample, sequenced in a study of blood T cell repertoires in COVID-19. Data came from immunoSEQ multiplex PCR; TCRdb stores just in-frame clones and leaves some out. The sample consists of approximately 200,000 clones, 75% to 85% of them appearing once. Sequenced input: PBMCs or T cells enriched from blood (not recorded which). Receptor source: a man in his forties who had recovered from COVID-19. CDR3s include the opening cysteine and the closing phenylalanine or tryptophan. D genes are given only for firm matches. Size is stated for part of the rows, as once, few or many counts, or as a class when the clone is expanded.

cdr3_nt | cdr3_aa | cdr3_length | clone_size | v_call | d_call | j_call
TGTGCCAGCAGTGGGGAGAGGAACACTGAAGCTTTCTTT | CASSGERNTEAFF | 13 | - | TRBV2 | - | TRBJ1-1
TGCAGCGTTCAGGGGACAGAAGGGCAGTACTTC | CSVQGTEGQYF | 11 | - | TRBV29-1 | TRBD1 | TRBJ2-7
TGTGCCAGTTCCCCCAGGGCAGGCCACGCTTTCTTT | CASSPRAGHAFF | 12 | once | TRBV19 | - | TRBJ1-1
TGTGCCACCAGCAGAGGTACTCGTCGTTTT | CATSRGTRRF | 10 | - | TRBV15 | - | TRBJ1-4
TGCGCCAGCAGCCCAGAGTCAACGGGAGCGCAGTATTTT | CASSPESTGAQYF | 13 | - | TRBV5-1 | - | TRBJ2-3
TGTGCCTGGAGTGTTTCGAGGGGGGGGACTGAAGCTTTCTTT | CAWSVSRGGTEAFF | 14 | - | TRBV30 | - | TRBJ1-1
TGTGCCACCAGCCGTAGACCAGACGGGAATTCACCCCTCCACTTT | CATSRRPDGNSPLHF | 15 | - | TRBV15 | - | TRBJ1-6
TGTGCCAGCAGCTTACCTTCCGGGACAGGGCCGAACACCGGGGAGCTGTTTTTT | CASSLPSGTGPNTGELFF | 18 | - | TRBV7-9 | TRBD1 | TRBJ2-2
TGTGCCTGGAGTCCCCAAGCGGGAGTAGGAGAGACCCAGTACTTC | CAWSPQAGVGETQYF | 15 | - | TRBV30 | TRBD2 | TRBJ2-5
TGCGCCAGCAGCTTCGGACTAGCGGGCACCTACGAGCAGTACTTC | CASSFGLAGTYEQYF | 15 | - | TRBV5-1 | TRBD2 | TRBJ2-7
TGTGCCACCAGTCAACCGGGACAGGGATCCAATGAGCAGTTCTTC | CATSQPGQGSNEQFF | 15 | - | TRBV24-1 | TRBD1 | TRBJ2-1
TGTGCCAGCAGTTTGACAGCCCCTCATGAGCAGTTCTTC | CASSLTAPHEQFF | 13 | - | TRBV7-9 | - | TRBJ2-1
TGTGCCAGCAGCCAAACCGGGACAATGAGCGGTGGCTACACCTTC | CASSQTGTMSGGYTF | 15 | - | TRBV3-1/TRBV3-2 | - | TRBJ1-2
TGTGCCAGCAGCCCAGGACAGGGAGAGCAGCCCCAGCATTTT | CASSPGQGEQPQHF | 14 | - | TRBV7-6 | TRBD1 | TRBJ1-5
TGTGCCAGCAGCGTAGGCGGGGGGGCTTTAAATGAGCAGTTCTTC | CASSVGGGALNEQFF | 15 | - | TRBV9 | TRBD2 | TRBJ2-1
TGTGCCTGGAGTGTACGCAGTTTGGCAGGGAATGGCTACACCTTC | CAWSVRSLAGNGYTF | 15 | - | TRBV30 | - | TRBJ1-2
TGTGCCAGCAGCAAAACCCCTTTTGCTTGGACAGGGTCCGAGCAGTACTTC | CASSKTPFAWTGSEQYF | 17 | - | TRBV21-1 | - | TRBJ2-7
TGTGCCTGGGGGAAGCGGGACAGGGTCTGGCCTGAAGCTTTCTTT | CAWGKRDRVWPEAFF | 15 | few | TRBV30 | TRBD1 | TRBJ1-1
TGTGCCAGTAGTAGAGGGTTGGGTGATCAGCCCCAGCATTTT | CASSRGLGDQPQHF | 14 | - | TRBV19 | - | TRBJ1-5
TGTGCCAGCAGGTCAGGGTGGGATGGCTACACCTTC | CASRSGWDGYTF | 12 | - | TRBV5-6 | - | TRBJ1-2
TGTGCCAGCAGCGTAGATTTAATTAACACTGAAGCTTTCTTT | CASSVDLINTEAFF | 14 | - | TRBV9 | - | TRBJ1-1
TGCAGTGCTAGTGATGGGGGGAATGGCTACACCTTC | CSASDGGNGYTF | 12 | many | TRBV20-1 | - | TRBJ1-2
TGCGCCAGCAGTAGGGACAGGAGGGAGACCCAGTACTTC | CASSRDRRETQYF | 13 | - | TRBV4-1 | TRBD1 | TRBJ2-5
TGTGCCAGCAGTGAATATAGCGGGGGCACAGATACGCAGTATTTT | CASSEYSGGTDTQYF | 15 | once | TRBV2 | TRBD2 | TRBJ2-3
TGTGCCAGCAGCCAAGACCAGGTCCGGATCCAAGAGACCCAGTACTTC | CASSQDQVRIQETQYF | 16 | few | TRBV4-2 | - | TRBJ2-5
TGTGCCAGTAGTATAGGTAGAGGGGGCTCGGACGAGCAGTACTTC | CASSIGRGGSDEQYF | 15 | - | TRBV19 | TRBD1 | TRBJ2-7
TGTGCCAGCAGCTTGGCGGTGAGGAGAACCCTTGAAGCTTTCTTT | CASSLAVRRTLEAFF | 15 | - | TRBV5-5 | - | TRBJ1-1
TGTGCCAGCTCACCACGACAGGGGACCTACAATGAGCAGTTCTTC | CASSPRQGTYNEQFF | 15 | once | TRBV18 | TRBD1 | TRBJ2-1